This T cell receptor beta chain is drawn from a study of technical replicates of blood from a handful of donors. Only in-frame clones appear in the TCRdb table, and some are missing; sequencing was by immunoSEQ multiplex PCR. The data contain 13,000 or so clones, 80% to 90% of them singletons. V lost 4 bases to trimming and J lost 0 bases, with 12 bases between them. The CDR3 loop spans 15 amino acids. A single count supports this clone. The J gene is TRBJ1-1, the V gene TRBV23-1; D remains ambiguous. Being an ORF, TRBV23-1 has a function that is uncertain. This receptor was identified in a human donor in good health. The sequenced sample was PBMCs. This CDR3 reads CASSPFLSLNTEAFF. The CDR3 DNA reads as TGCGCCAGCAGTCCTTTTTTGTCTCTGAACACTGAAGCTTTCTTT.